These 10 T cell receptor beta chains were sequenced from one sample in a study of T cells in Graves' hyperthyroidism and ophthalmopathy. RNA transcripts gave rise to amplified TCR beta CDR3 regions. The TCR CDR3 was amplified in a first-round RT-PCR using the HTBI primer set. TCRdb re-derived calls from the multiplex PCR reads in MiXCR, one entry per CDR3 protein. The table lists about 520,000 distinct CDR3 sequences, approximately 24% of them singletons. The sequencing input was blood. Receptors were obtained from a woman in her thirties with Graves' ophthalmopathy.

In the case of this clonotype: With a much larger clone just one base away, this may be a read error. The rearrangement links TRBV7-8 to TRBJ1-1; 7 nucleotides line up with TRBD1. V shed 4 bases, J shed 1 base, and the junction held 3 bases outside the gene matches. The CDR3 length is 14 residues. From germline, CDR1 is SGHVS and CDR2 FQNEAQ. The CDR3 DNA reads as TGTGCCAGCAGCTCCTGGACAGGGAACACTGAAGCTTTCTTT. Its translation: CASSSWTGNTEAFF.

This clonotype showed up many times. The V call is TRBV19, the J call TRBJ2-5, with a possible D match to TRBD2 (6 bases). Trimming pared 10 bases from V and 12 bases from J, leaving 21 bases between. The CDR3 sequence is 12 residues long. Germline assignment: CDR1 LNHDA and CDR2 SQIVND (reference sequence). As DNA, the CDR3 is TGTGCCACCGCGTCGGAGGGAGAAGCAGAGTACTTC. Translating gives CATASEGEAEYF.

This clonotype was observed many times. The rearrangement uses TRBV12-3 or TRBV12-4 and TRBJ1-2; D not certain. There are 12 residues in the CDR3. Trimming removed 6 bases at V and 8 bases at J, with 13 bases between. In DNA form, the CDR3 reads TGTGCCAGCAGAGAAAACAGAGGCGGCTACACCTTC. Protein product: CASRENRGGYTF.

Comments on this clonotype: Compared with germline, one end of the junction differs, possibly owing to a read error. The V and J genes are TRBV13 and TRBJ2-7; TRBD2 matches 7 bases. CDR1 is PRHDT, CDR2 FYEKMQ, per germline (reference sequence). This CDR3 has 14 amino acids. CDR3: CSSSPRAGSYEQYF. DNA for the CDR3: TGTTCCAGCAGCCCTAGAGCGGGGAGCTACGAGCAGTACTTC.

This clonotype was recorded at least ten times. The chain uses TRBV18 and TRBJ1-2; D unclear. The V end was cut by 3 bases, the J end by 8 bases, with 13 bases between. The CDR3 consists of 13 residues. Germline loops: CDR1 KGHSH, CDR2 LQKENI. In nucleotides, the CDR3 is TGTGCCAGCTCACCTCCCGGGATTGGCGGCTACACCTTC. Translation gives CASSPPGIGGYTF.

Only a few counts were recorded for this clonotype. The V call is TRBV27, the J call TRBJ2-7; 11 nucleotides line up with TRBD2. The CDR3 contains 17 residues. The germline V gene has CDR1 MNHEY and CDR2 SMNVEV (reference sequence). Trimming cost V 2 bases and J 5 bases; bases outside gene matches: 11. The CDR3 DNA reads TGTGCCAGCAGTTTAGGTCTAGCGGGAGGTATTAGCCACGAGCAGTACTTC. It specifies CASSLGLAGGISHEQYF.

This clonotype was counted many times. This rearrangement joins TRBV27 to TRBJ1-5; possible D gene TRBD1, 5 bases. Germline CDR1 MNHEY, CDR2 SMNVEV (reference sequence). This CDR3 has 14 residues. V lost 3 bases, J lost 6 bases, and 12 bases lay in between. The CDR3 region has the DNA TGTGCCAGCAGTTTTTCCCGGACAATTCAGCCCCAGCATTTT. Amino acids: CASSFSRTIQPQHF.

V gene TRBV2 combines with J gene TRBJ2-5; TRBD2 agrees at 10 bases. Germline V CDR1 and CDR2: SNHLY, FYNNEI. The CDR3 has 17 amino acids. After removal of 5 bases from V and 5 bases from J, the junction contained 14 bases not matched to a gene. CDR3 sequence: CASSNPEGLALLETQYF. CDR3 bases: TGTGCCAGCAGTAACCCGGAGGGACTAGCGCTCCTCGAGACCCAGTACTTC.

This clonotype was seen at least ten times. The chain uses TRBV7-2 and TRBJ2-7; the D gene is possibly TRBD1 (6 bases). Germline V gene lookup returns CDR1 SGHTA and CDR2 FQGNSA. V lost 0 bases, J lost 5 bases, and 8 bases lay in between. This CDR3 is built from 13 residues. Here the CDR3 DNA reads TGTGCCAGCAGCTTAGCCCCAGGGGACGAGCAGTACTTC. Protein sequence: CASSLAPGDEQYF.

This clonotype was counted many times. The rearrangement uses TRBV4-1 and TRBJ1-1, with D hard to call. Trimming shortened V by 1 base and J by 4 bases, and 7 bases separated the two germline ends. Germline V gene data show CDR1 as MGHRA and CDR2 as YSYEKL. The CDR3 runs 13 residues. The CDR3 coding sequence is TGCGCCAGCAGCCAAGTCCGTTCCACTGAAGCTTTCTTT. It yields the protein CASSQVRSTEAFF.